This T cell receptor (beta chain) was documented in a study of neurological immune-mediated disorders. General study findings and limits: None of the CDR3 amino acid sequences in expanded clones turned up in more than one subject, which points to private repertoires in all groups.

This clonotype was recorded many times. The antigen is unknown. Synthesis of cDNA was performed by 5'RACE using 10-nucleotide random UMIs. TCRdb re-derived calls from the 5' RACE reads in MiXCR, one entry per CDR3 protein. Of tens of thousands of distinct CDR3 sequences listed, roughly an eighth were seen once; the top ten hold over 20%. From germline, CDR1 is KGHSH and CDR2 LQKENI. This CDR3 is 16 amino acids long. Trimming left V 4 bases short and J 0 bases short, with 13 bases between. Specimen: PBMCs. The sequence was collected from a woman in her 50s with HTLV-1-associated myelopathy (HAM/TSP). The V and J genes are TRBV18 and TRBJ1-3; D not certain. The CDR3 loop is CASSRGQVVSGNTIYF. The CDR3 region has the DNA TGTGCCAGCTCACGGGGTCAGGTCGTCTCTGGAAACACCATATATTTT.